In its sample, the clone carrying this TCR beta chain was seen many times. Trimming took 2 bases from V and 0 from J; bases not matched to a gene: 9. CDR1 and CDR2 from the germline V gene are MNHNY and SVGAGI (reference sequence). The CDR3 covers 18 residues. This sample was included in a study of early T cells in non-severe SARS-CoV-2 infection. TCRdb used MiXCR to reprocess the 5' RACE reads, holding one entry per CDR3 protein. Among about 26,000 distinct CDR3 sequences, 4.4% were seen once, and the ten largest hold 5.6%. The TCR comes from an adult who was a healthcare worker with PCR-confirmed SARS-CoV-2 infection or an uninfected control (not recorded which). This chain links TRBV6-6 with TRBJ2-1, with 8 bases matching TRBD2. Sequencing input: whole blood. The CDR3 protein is CASSYGRLAISSYNEQFF. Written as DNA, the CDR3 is TGTGCCAGCAGTTACGGCCGACTAGCGATTAGCTCCTACAATGAGCAGTTCTTC.